Following are 23 T cell receptor beta chains from one sample sequenced in a study of blood T cell repertoires in COVID-19 (dated by TCRdb to the early 2020s). The library was generated by the immunoSEQ multiplex PCR assay. TCRdb carries this immuneACCESS record with in-frame sequences only. Its versions omit some clonotypes, under half of them owing to an unresolved V gene in the studies checked, with the rest unexplained. The sample profile shows approximately 200,000 clones; roughly 90% of them were found once. Approximately 1.7% of the sample is held by the ten biggest clonotypes. Specimen: peripheral blood. These receptors were obtained from a man aged 70 or older with acute or convalescent COVID-19.

The chain is built from TRBV5-4 and TRBJ2-3, with 8 bases that match TRBD1. This CDR3 spans 14 amino acids. In germline, CDR1 is SGHNT, CDR2 YYREEE (reference sequence). J gave up 6 bases and V 2 bases, and 5 bases lay outside the gene matches. CDR3 region: CASSFGQGRDTQYF. The CDR3 coding sequence is TGTGCCAGCAGCTTTGGACAGGGCCGTGATACGCAGTATTTT.

V and J are TRBV19 and TRBJ2-3, with TRBD1 matching over 10 bases. The CDR3 spans 17 residues. Germline trimming cut 3 bases from V and 4 bases from J; bases unmatched to any gene: 10. CDR1 and CDR2 (germline): LNHDA, SQIVND (reference sequence). CDR3 protein: CASSIRGQGIIADTQYF. CDR3 nucleotides: TGTGCCAGTAGTATTCGGGGACAGGGGATAATCGCAGATACGCAGTATTTT.

The genes are TRBV29-1 and TRBJ1-2, with TRBD1 matching over 9 bases. Germline lookup yields CDR1 SQVTM and CDR2 ANQGSEA. Trimming removed 6 bases from V and 5 bases from J; junction bases left unmatched: 7. CDR3 length: 13 amino acids. CDR3 sequence (DNA): TGCAGCGTCAGTGGACAGGGGTCTTATGGCTACACCTTC. This translates into CSVSGQGSYGYTF. Filled out from reference TRBV29-1 and TRBJ1-2, the complete variable domain reads SAVISQKPSRDICQRGTSLTIQCQVDSQVTMMFWYRQQPGQSLTLIATANQGSEATYESGFVIDKFPISRPNLTFSTLTVSNMSPEDSSIYLCSVSGQGSYGYTFGSGTRLTVV.

This rearrangement joins TRBV11-2 to TRBJ1-6; 7 bases map to TRBD1. The CDR3 contains 15 residues. From germline, CDR1 is SGHAT and CDR2 FQNNGV. Trimming at V came to 5 bases and at J to 6 bases, leaving 7 bases not matched to a gene. The CDR3 spells CASSIRQGANSPLHF. CDR3 nucleotide sequence: TGTGCCAGCAGCATCAGACAGGGCGCTAATTCACCCCTCCACTTT.

This clone was detected once. V and J are TRBV19 and TRBJ1-5, with D perhaps TRBD1 (5 bases). The germline V gene has CDR1 LNHDA and CDR2 SQIVND (reference sequence). CDR3 size: 15 residues. V was clipped by 6 bases and J by 2 bases, with 14 bases between them. DNA for the CDR3: TGTGCCAGTAGAACAATAGACAGCCGCAATCAGCCCCAGCATTTT. It encodes CASRTIDSRNQPQHF.

This rearrangement joins TRBV11-1 to TRBJ2-7; 7 nucleotides align to TRBD1. CDR3 length: 14 amino acids. The J segment lost 4 bases and the V segment lost 1 base, leaving 4 bases of the junction unmatched. The germline gives CDR1 SGHAT, CDR2 FQDESV (reference sequence). The CDR3, as DNA: TGTGCCAGCAGCTTAGGACAGGGTGGATACGAGCAGTACTTC. Translation: CASSLGQGGYEQYF. The full variable domain, with the rest looked up from reference TRBV11-1 and TRBJ2-7, is EAEVAQSPRYKITEKSQAVAFWCDPISGHATLYWYRQILGQGPELLVQFQDESVVDDSQLPKDRFSAERLKGVDSTLKIQPAELGDSAMYLCASSLGQGGYEQYFGPGTRLTVT.

This clone was observed a handful of times. The chain carries TRBV30 and TRBJ2-7; TRBD2 aligns across 8 bases. Trimming took 3 bases from V and 13 from J; bases not matched to a gene: 8. The CDR3 has 11 amino acids. The germline CDR1 and CDR2 sequences are GTSNPN and SVGIG (reference sequence). CDR3 sequence (DNA): TGTGCCTGGAGAGAAGGACTAGCATCCTACTTC. Translating gives CAWREGLASYF.

The rearrangement joins TRBV7-9 to TRBJ1-4, with 7 bases identical to TRBD1. J lost 1 base, V lost 1 base, and 9 bases had no gene match. Germline lookup yields CDR1 SEHNR and CDR2 FQNEAQ (reference sequence). The CDR3 loop spans 18 amino acids. The CDR3 is CASSLVGQAGETNEKLFF. The CDR3 nucleotides read TGTGCCAGCAGCTTAGTTGGACAGGCTGGGGAAACTAATGAAAAACTGTTTTTT.

The rearrangement uses TRBV19 and TRBJ1-1; maybe TRBD1 (6 bases). Germline CDR1 and CDR2: LNHDA and SQIVND (reference sequence). The V end was cut by 3 bases, the J end by 3 bases, with 11 bases between. The CDR3 is made up of 14 amino acids. This CDR3 reads CASSIEQGDTEAFF. The CDR3 region has the DNA TGTGCCAGTAGTATTGAACAGGGAGACACTGAAGCTTTCTTT.

This clone appeared a single time. The chain links TRBV2 to TRBJ1-6; possibly TRBD1 for D (5 bases). Germline CDR1 and CDR2: SNHLY and FYNNEI. The CDR3 has 15 amino acids. Trimming shortened V by 8 bases and J by 0 bases, and 11 bases separated the two germline ends. CDR3 protein: CASGTESSYNSPLHF. DNA for the CDR3: TGTGCCAGCGGGACTGAAAGCTCCTATAATTCACCCCTCCACTTT.

V and J are TRBV18 and TRBJ2-2, with D tentatively TRBD1 (5 bases). The germline V gene encodes CDR1 KGHSH and CDR2 LQKENI. CDR3 length: 18 residues. The V and J ends lost 3 bases and 0 bases respectively, with 17 bases between them. CDR3 region: CASSPRGGAYSNTGELFF. The CDR3 region has the DNA TGTGCCAGCTCACCCCGCGGTGGGGCTTACTCGAACACCGGGGAGCTGTTTTTT.

The chain combines TRBV5-4 with TRBJ2-1, with D tentatively TRBD2 (6 bases). The CDR3 covers 15 residues. Trimming took 2 bases from V and 5 from J, leaving 14 bases between them. Germline lookup yields CDR1 SGHNT and CDR2 YYREEE (reference sequence). In DNA, the CDR3 is TGTGCCAGCAGCTTAGGGCGCCCGGGAGACAATGAGCAGTTCTTC. Amino acid sequence: CASSLGRPGDNEQFF.

This clone was detected once. The chain is built from TRBV19 and TRBJ1-5; 7 positions agree with TRBD1. In germline, CDR1 is LNHDA, CDR2 SQIVND (reference sequence). Germline trimming cut 1 base from V and 2 bases from J; bases unmatched to any gene: 2. This CDR3 is 15 amino acids long. CDR3 sequence reads: CASSIGDRGNQPQHF. The CDR3 DNA reads TGTGCCAGTAGTATAGGAGACAGGGGCAATCAGCCCCAGCATTTT.

This clone was detected once. The genes are TRBV28 and TRBJ2-1; 12 nucleotides agree with TRBD2. Losses at the gene ends were 6 bases for V and 8 bases for J; bases not matched to a gene: 11. Germline lookup yields CDR1 MDHEN and CDR2 SYDVKM. The CDR3 has 16 residues. CDR3 sequence reads: CASSSPSSGRADEQFF. CDR3 coding DNA: TGTGCCAGCAGCTCCCCATCTAGCGGGAGGGCCGATGAGCAGTTCTTC.

This clone rates as medium-sized. The rearrangement uses TRBV7-9 and TRBJ2-2, with 8 positions matching TRBD1. J gave up 11 bases and V 8 bases, and 13 bases lay outside the gene matches. Germline V lookup: CDR1 SEHNR, CDR2 FQNEAQ (reference sequence). The length of the CDR3 is 14 residues. The CDR3 spells CASEGQGAREELFF. DNA for the CDR3: TGTGCCAGCGAAGGGCAGGGGGCACGAGAAGAGCTGTTTTTT. The whole variable domain, filled in from reference TRBV7-9 and TRBJ2-2, reads DTGVSQNPRHKITKRGQNVTFRCDPISEHNRLYWYRQTLGQGPEFLTYFQNEAQLEKSRLLSDRFSAERPKGSFSTLEIQRTEQGDSAMYLCASEGQGAREELFFGEGSRLTVL.

This rearrangement joins TRBV10-3 to TRBJ2-2, with D possibly TRBD2 on 6 matching bases. CDR3 size: 14 residues. The germline V gene has CDR1 ENHRY and CDR2 SYGVKD. Between the trimmed V and J ends, which lost 8 bases and 0 bases, there was a span of 10 bases. The CDR3 sequence is CAIRGDANTGELFF. The CDR3 DNA reads as TGTGCCATCCGCGGGGACGCGAACACCGGGGAGCTGTTTTTT.

The chain uses TRBV29-1 and TRBJ1-4; weak D call: TRBD1 (5 bases). With 5 bases removed from V and 5 bases from J, the gap between germline ends came to 12 bases. The germline gives CDR1 SQVTM, CDR2 ANQGSEA. The CDR3 has 13 amino acids. In DNA form, the CDR3 reads TGCAGCGTTCGAAAACGGGGGAATGAAAAACTGTTTTTT. Amino acid sequence: CSVRKRGNEKLFF.

The chain has TRBV6-5 and TRBJ1-1, with 9 bases identical to TRBD1. V trimming: 4 bases; J trimming: 7 bases; junction bases outside the gene matches: 4. In germline, CDR1 is MNHEY, CDR2 SVGAGI. This CDR3 has 13 amino acids. The CDR3: CASSSGTGFEAFF. DNA for the CDR3: TGTGCCAGCAGTTCCGGGACAGGGTTTGAAGCTTTCTTT.

The chain combines TRBV19 with TRBJ2-5; D might be TRBD2 (5 bases). The CDR3 runs to 15 residues. V was shortened by 5 bases and J by 5 bases, with 18 bases between the two germline ends. From germline, CDR1 is LNHDA and CDR2 SQIVND (reference sequence). For the CDR3, the DNA is TGTGCCAGTAGTCTCGGACGGGTCAGGAGGGAGACCCAGTACTTC. Its translation: CASSLGRVRRETQYF.

The chain employs TRBV5-6 and TRBJ2-7; D unresolved. The germline CDR1 and CDR2 sequences are SGHDT and YYEEEE. The V end lost 4 bases, the J end lost 7 bases, and 12 bases lay between the germline ends. The CDR3 is made up of 12 amino acids. In DNA, the CDR3 is TGTGCCAGCAGCGGAATCGCGCGGGAGCAGTACTTC. Protein sequence: CASSGIAREQYF.

The V call is TRBV27, the J call TRBJ1-2; a weak D match, TRBD1 (6 bases). The CDR3 contains 14 residues. CDR1 and CDR2 from the germline V gene are MNHEY and SMNVEV (reference sequence). Trimming removed 1 base at V and 7 bases at J, with 13 bases between. DNA of the CDR3: TGTGCCAGCAGTTTATACCGAACAGGGTTTGGCTACACCTTC. This translates into CASSLYRTGFGYTF.

The chain carries TRBV6-5 and TRBJ2-1; perhaps TRBD1 as D (6 bases). Trimming took off 6 bases at V and 4 bases at J, with 10 bases between the two ends. The length of the CDR3 is 13 residues. Germline V gene lookup returns CDR1 MNHEY and CDR2 SVGAGI. The CDR3 protein is CASSKDSYNEQFF. CDR3 bases: TGTGCCAGCAGCAAGGACAGTTACAATGAGCAGTTCTTC.

The chain has TRBV18 and TRBJ1-1; a possible D gene is TRBD1 (6 bases). V was trimmed by 2 bases and J by 4 bases, leaving 11 bases between them. There are 14 residues in the CDR3. Germline CDR1 reads KGHSH; CDR2 reads LQKENI. This chain's CDR3 is CASSPAGVGTEAFF. CDR3 in DNA: TGTGCCAGCTCACCAGCAGGGGTAGGCACTGAAGCTTTCTTT.